The T cell receptor beta chain under discussion was sequenced for a study of T cells in women clearing cervical HPV infection. Study background: Donors had HPV16-related CIN3 or worse; 2 had invasive cancer. Study conclusions and caveats: T-cell numbers per sample were unknown and may explain richness differences.

Of note for this clone: Its antigen is undetermined. The CDR3 end is not reached by the read, which stops 3 residues before it; the germline J gene fills it in.

TCRdb's copy holds only in-frame clones and misses some; the assay was immunoSEQ multiplex PCR. This sample's table reports under 50,000 clones. Dot-blot hybridization genotyped cervical HPV amplified with MY09/MY11 PCR. This CDR3 comprises 18 residues. The source of this sequence is a woman between 18 and 75 years old with a cervical HPV16 infection that either progressed to CIN3+ or cleared (not recorded which). The chain is built from TRBV23-1 and TRBJ1-2, with 10 bases identical to TRBD1. TRBV23-1 has ORF status, its function being uncertain. Material: blood buffy coat. The sequenced CDR3 bases are TGCGCCAGCAGTCCAGGGGGACAGGGGCCTGTTCCTCCCTACGAC. It specifies CASSPGGQGPVPPYD. The whole CDR3 is CASSPGGQGPVPPYDYTF.